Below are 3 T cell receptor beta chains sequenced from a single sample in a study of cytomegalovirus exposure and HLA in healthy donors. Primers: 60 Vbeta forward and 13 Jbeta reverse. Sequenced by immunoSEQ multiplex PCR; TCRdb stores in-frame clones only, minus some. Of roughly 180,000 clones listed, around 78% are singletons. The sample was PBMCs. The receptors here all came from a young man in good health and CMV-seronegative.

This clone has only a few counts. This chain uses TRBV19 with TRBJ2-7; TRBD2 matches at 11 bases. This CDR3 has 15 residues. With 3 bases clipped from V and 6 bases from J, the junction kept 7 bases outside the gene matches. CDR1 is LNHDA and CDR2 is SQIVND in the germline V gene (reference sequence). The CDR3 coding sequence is TGTGCCAGTAGTATTGCACTAGCGGGAGATGCCGAGCAGTACTTC. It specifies CASSIALAGDAEQYF.

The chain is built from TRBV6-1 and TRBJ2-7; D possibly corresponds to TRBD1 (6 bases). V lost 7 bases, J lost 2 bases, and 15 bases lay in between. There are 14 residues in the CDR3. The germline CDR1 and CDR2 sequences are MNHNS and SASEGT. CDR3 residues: CASKRTVDTYEQYF. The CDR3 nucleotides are TGTGCCAGCAAGCGGACAGTAGATACCTACGAGCAGTACTTC.

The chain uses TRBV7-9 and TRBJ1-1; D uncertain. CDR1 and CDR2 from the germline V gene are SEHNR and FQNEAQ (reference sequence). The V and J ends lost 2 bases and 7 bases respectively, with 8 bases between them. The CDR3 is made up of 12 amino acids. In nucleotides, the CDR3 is TGTGCCAGCAGCTTATTCGGTGGTGAAGCTTTCTTT. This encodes CASSLFGGEAFF. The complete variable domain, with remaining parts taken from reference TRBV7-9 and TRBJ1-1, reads DTGVSQNPRHKITKRGQNVTFRCDPISEHNRLYWYRQTLGQGPEFLTYFQNEAQLEKSRLLSDRFSAERPKGSFSTLEIQRTEQGDSAMYLCASSLFGGEAFFGQGTRLTVV.